One sample yielded the 15 T cell receptor beta chains listed below, sequenced in a study of T cell repertoires in cytomegalovirus infection. TCRdb analysed the reads with MiXCR anew, one entry per CDR3 protein. The table records about 450,000 distinct CDR3 sequences, about 33% of them present only once. The sample taken for sequencing was PBMCs. Receptors originate from a human donor in good health (CMV status not recorded). Some clones in this sample may be carry-over from other donors' samples.

This clonotype showed up many times. The V call is TRBV7-2, the J call TRBJ1-1, with a possible D match to TRBD1 (5 bases). The germline CDR1 and CDR2 sequences are SGHTA and FQGNSA. V was cut by 2 bases and J by 5 bases, with 12 bases left in between. CDR3 length: 14 residues. CDR3 bases: TGTGCCAGCAGCTTATTCAGGGAGGAAACTGAAGCTTTCTTT. This gives the protein CASSLFREETEAFF.

As DNA, the CDR3 is TGTGCCTGGAGTGCGAATTTAGCTAACTATGGCTACACCTTC. Amino acid sequence: CAWSANLANYGYTF. This chain links TRBV30 with TRBJ1-2; no firm D call. V lost 1 base to trimming and J lost 0 bases, with 9 bases between them. Germline-derived CDR1 and CDR2 are GTSNPN and SVGIG (reference sequence). This CDR3 is 14 amino acids long. Supplemented by reference TRBV30 and TRBJ1-2, the full variable domain reads SQTIHQWPATLVQPVGSPLSLECTVEGTSNPNLYWYRQAAGRGLQLLFYSVGIGQISSEVPQNLSASRPQDRQFILSSKKLLLSDSGFYLCAWSANLANYGYTFGSGTRLTVV.

J is TRBJ2-1 and V is TRBV29-1; D is unclear. There are 14 residues in the CDR3. Germline V gene sequence: CDR1 SQVTM, CDR2 ANQGSEA. The V and J ends lost 8 bases and 0 bases respectively, with 14 bases between them. The CDR3: CSLRLGHSYNEQFF. The DNA for the CDR3 is TGCAGCCTTCGGTTGGGCCACTCCTACAATGAGCAGTTCTTC.

Only one count was recorded for this clonotype. A much more abundant neighbour one base away suggests this may be a read error. The chain couples TRBV25-1 to TRBJ1-2; D uncertain. CDR3 size: 14 residues. In germline, CDR1 is MGHDK, CDR2 SYGVNS. Trimming took off 7 bases at V and 1 base at J, with 13 bases between the two ends. CDR3 coding DNA: TGTGCCAGCATCGGCATAGGTGTTAACTATGGCTACACCTTC. Encoded protein: CASIGIGVNYGYTF.

The chain carries TRBV7-9 and TRBJ2-1, with 7 bases aligning to TRBD1. The CDR3 has 19 amino acids. Germline V lookup: CDR1 SEHNR, CDR2 FQNEAQ (reference sequence). Trimming cost V 0 bases and J 8 bases; bases outside gene matches: 19. CDR3 sequence reads: CASSLAPQLMTGPEDEQFF. The CDR3 DNA sequence: TGTGCCAGCAGCTTAGCGCCCCAACTAATGACAGGGCCTGAGGATGAGCAGTTCTTC.

The V call is TRBV12-3 or TRBV12-4, the J call TRBJ1-4; weak D call: TRBD1 (5 bases). The CDR3 contains 13 residues. V was pared by 4 bases and J by 12 bases, with 15 bases between. The chain's CDR3 is CASSSRRGSELFF. Written as DNA, the CDR3 is TGTGCCAGCAGTTCTAGGAGGGGTTCGGAACTGTTTTTT.

The chain links TRBV5-6 to TRBJ1-1; D call uncertain. CDR3 length: 16 residues. V dropped 4 bases and J dropped 0 bases, with 16 bases sitting between them. CDR1 SGHDT and CDR2 YYEEEE come from the germline V gene. The CDR3 here is CASSTPNRGLNTEAFF. For the CDR3, the DNA is TGTGCCAGCAGCACCCCAAACAGAGGTTTGAACACTGAAGCTTTCTTT.

This clonotype has a handful of counts. CDR3 bases: TGTGCCAGCAGCTTAGCCCCTCTAGCGTTATCCTACGAGCAGTACTTC. Translation gives CASSLAPLALSYEQYF. The gene calls are TRBV7-8 and TRBJ2-7; the D gene is possibly TRBD2 (6 bases). Germline CDR1 is SGHVS and CDR2 is FQNEAQ. The CDR3 runs 16 residues. V lost 0 bases and J lost 1, with 13 bases in between.

CDR3 sequence reads: CSARDPRGRTDTQYF. The CDR3 nucleotides read TGCAGTGCTAGAGACCCCAGGGGGCGCACAGATACGCAGTATTTT. This chain connects TRBV20-1 to TRBJ2-3; 8 bases agree with TRBD1. Germline CDR1 reads DFQATT; CDR2 reads SNEGSKA (reference sequence). The V gene end was trimmed by 0 bases and the J gene end by 1 base; junction bases not matched to a gene: 3. The length of the CDR3 is 15 residues.

A word on this clonotype: A much larger clone differs from this one at a single base, so this may be a read error. The CDR3 region is CASSLDYRQRSGAFF. CDR3 DNA: TGTGCCAGCAGCTTAGATTATAGACAGAGATCCGGAGCTTTCTTT. The chain uses TRBV7-8 and TRBJ1-1, with D maybe TRBD1 (5 bases). V gave up 1 base and J gave up 10 bases, with 19 bases separating them. The CDR3 totals 15 residues. Germline CDR1 reads SGHVS; CDR2 reads FQNEAQ.

This clonotype was seen only a few times. DNA of the CDR3: TGTGCCAGCAGCCCAGAAAGGGGGCGCGGTCTGTGGCAAGAGACCCAGTACTTC. Protein: CASSPERGRGLWQETQYF. The chain combines TRBV7-2 with TRBJ2-5; the match to TRBD1 covers 7 bases. Looked up from germline, CDR1 is SGHTA and CDR2 is FQGNSA. With V trimmed by 5 bases and J by 2 bases, 17 bases remained unmatched. The length of the CDR3 is 18 residues.

The gene calls are TRBV12-3 or TRBV12-4 and TRBJ2-1; D remains unclear. The V and J ends lost 3 bases and 9 bases respectively, with 3 bases between them. The CDR3 is 10 residues long. For the CDR3, the DNA is TGTGCCAGCAGTTTTAGTGAGCAGTTCTTC. Its protein product is CASSFSEQFF.

This rearrangement joins TRBV18 to TRBJ1-1, with D perhaps TRBD1 (5 bases). V was pared by 1 base and J by 3 bases, with 18 bases between. Germline V lookup: CDR1 KGHSH, CDR2 LQKENI. The CDR3 loop spans 17 amino acids. CDR3 sequence (DNA): TGTGCCAGCTCACCACGTCAGGGTTCTTCCGGGGACACTGAAGCTTTCTTT. The encoded protein is CASSPRQGSSGDTEAFF.

This clonotype was detected many times. The chain couples TRBV7-8 to TRBJ1-2; TRBD1 matches at 8 bases. V lost 3 bases, J lost 4 bases, and 13 bases stayed unmatched. Germline V CDR1 and CDR2: SGHVS, FQNEAQ. This CDR3 is built from 17 residues. Here the CDR3 DNA reads TGTGCCAGCAGCTTCCAACCTACAGGGGGGAGCGGCTATGGCTACACCTTC. Protein: CASSFQPTGGSGYGYTF.

The CDR3 sequence: CASGGQGNTGELFF. The CDR3 bases are TGCGCCAGCGGAGGACAGGGTAACACCGGGGAGCTGTTTTTT. This chain joins TRBV4-1 and TRBJ2-2, with 8 bases that match TRBD1. The ends lost 8 bases at V and 2 bases at J; junction bases unmatched: 4. The CDR3 is made up of 14 amino acids. Per germline, CDR1 MGHRA and CDR2 YSYEKL.